Sequencing of this T cell receptor beta chain was carried out in a study of blood T cells in healthy people across ages. This CDR3 region has 15 residues. Germline trimming cut 4 bases from V and 2 bases from J; bases unmatched to any gene: 8. Germline V gene sequence: CDR1 SGHRS, CDR2 YFSETQ. This clonotype was detected ten times or more. Its matching antigen is unknown. It was with a sample-barcoded 5' primer and a J-beta primer mix that a second PCR of roughly 6 to 12 cycles was run. The template-switch adaptor was a 5' adaptor with 12 random nucleotides. It tagged each cDNA molecule. TCRdb reprocessed the 5' RACE reads via MiXCR and lists one record per CDR3 protein. There are about 1.7 million distinct CDR3 sequences in the sample; approximately 30% occur only once, and 6.5% to 8.5% lies in the top ten. Study findings and constraints: It was not possible, with unsorted PBMCs, to conclusively compare naive and antigen-experienced cells. Per-million-T-cell TCR beta diversity fell roughly linearly with age. Donor CMV infection status was unknown, possibly confounding age-related changes in expanded clonotypes.

The TCR was taken from a woman in her 30s in good health. This chain connects TRBV5-1 to TRBJ2-7, with 8 bases that match TRBD1. The sequenced sample consisted of blood. CDR3 sequence (DNA): TGCGCCAGCAGCAAGGGACAGGCAGTGGCCTACGAGCAGTACTTC. This translates into CASSKGQAVAYEQYF.